This is a list of T cell receptor beta chains from one sample in a study of shared clonotypes between healthy human individuals. Profiled with immunoSEQ multiplex PCR; TCRdb holds only in-frame clones, not every one. The sample gives about 230,000 clones, 65% of which show up once; approximately 12% is in the top ten. The sequenced sample consisted of memory CD4+ T cells sorted from blood. The receptors derive from a young man in good health. Both conserved end residues are part of each CDR3. A D gene is named only where the DNA matches it firmly. The listing skips clone size in some rows; elsewhere it reads once, few, many or a size class.

TRBV29-1	TRBJ1-5	-	-	CSVGTDYSNQPQHF	TGCAGCGTTGGGACGGATTATAGCAATCAGCCCCAGCATTTT
TRBV15	TRBJ1-2	TRBD1	-	CATSRDPGQGDDGYTF	TGTGCCACCAGCAGAGATCCCGGGCAGGGGGATGATGGCTACACCTTC
TRBV15	TRBJ2-1	-	-	CATSSLRGLGYEQFF	TGTGCCACCAGCAGCCTTAGGGGCTTAGGCTATGAGCAGTTCTTC
TRBV5-1	TRBJ2-7	-	-	CASSLVAGAKPYEQYF	TGCGCCAGCAGCTTGGTTGCGGGGGCAAAGCCCTACGAGCAGTACTTC
TRBV19	TRBJ1-1	TRBD1	-	CASSTRQGVTEAFF	TGTGCCAGTAGTACCCGACAGGGAGTGACTGAAGCTTTCTTT
TRBV29-1	TRBJ2-3	TRBD1	-	CSGDRDTDTQYF	TGCAGCGGAGACAGGGACACAGATACGCAGTATTTT
TRBV2	TRBJ2-1	TRBD1	-	CASTTGGYNEQFF	TGTGCCAGCACAACAGGGGGCTACAATGAGCAGTTCTTC
TRBV19	TRBJ1-1	-	-	CASNPLAVGRTEAFF	TGTGCCAGTAACCCTCTGGCGGTAGGGCGGACTGAAGCTTTCTTT
TRBV7-2	TRBJ2-7	-	-	CASSLGPSVSYEQYF	TGTGCCAGCAGCCTCGGTCCTAGCGTATCGTACGAGCAGTACTTC
TRBV5-1	TRBJ2-5	TRBD1	-	CASSFGQVGETQYF	TGCGCCAGCAGCTTCGGACAGGTAGGAGAGACCCAGTACTTC
TRBV9	TRBJ1-2	-	few	CASSAEHQGPALF	TGTGCCAGCAGCGCCGAACATCAGGGCCCGGCCCTCTTC
TRBV11-3	TRBJ2-2	TRBD2	-	CASSWTSHQTGELFF	TGTGCCAGCAGTTGGACTAGTCATCAGACCGGGGAGCTGTTTTTT
TRBV27	TRBJ2-7	-	-	CASRETTFSYEQYF	TGTGCCAGCAGAGAGACAACGTTCTCCTACGAGCAGTACTTC
TRBV5-1	TRBJ1-2	-	-	CASSLEGRANYGYTF	TGTGCCAGCAGCTTGGAGGGTAGAGCTAACTATGGCTACACCTTC
TRBV13	TRBJ2-4	TRBD2	few	CASSFGGRNIQYF	TGTGCCAGCAGCTTCGGCGGGAGGAACATTCAGTACTTC
TRBV5-4	TRBJ1-5	-	-	CASSLMGADQPQHF	TGTGCCAGCAGCTTAATGGGGGCGGATCAGCCCCAGCATTTT
TRBV7-2	TRBJ2-3	TRBD1	-	CASSGTGGIDTQYF	TGTGCCAGCAGCGGGACAGGGGGAATAGATACGCAGTATTTT
TRBV7-6	TRBJ1-1	-	-	CASSLGAGNTEAFF	TGTGCCAGCAGCTTAGGAGCGGGGAACACTGAAGCTTTCTTT
TRBV7-2	TRBJ2-5	-	-	CASSLDSGQETQYF	TGTGCCAGCAGCTTAGATTCGGGGCAAGAGACCCAGTACTTC
TRBV14	TRBJ2-2	TRBD1	-	CASSQATGGLKRTGELFF	TGTGCCAGCAGCCAAGCGACAGGGGGCCTGAAGAGGACCGGGGAGCTGTTTTTT
TRBV29-1	TRBJ1-2	-	-	CSVEKWTDYGYTF	TGCAGCGTTGAAAAATGGACAGACTATGGCTACACCTTC
TRBV5-6	TRBJ2-7	-	few	CASSLPGFSYEQYF	TGTGCCAGCAGCTTGCCGGGATTCTCCTACGAGCAGTACTTC
TRBV19	TRBJ1-5	-	-	CASRTTGRRNQPQHF	TGTGCCAGTAGGACAACCGGGAGAAGGAATCAGCCCCAGCATTTT
TRBV5-3	TRBJ2-7	-	-	CARSYSSWHRSYEQYF	TGTGCCAGAAGCTATTCTAGCTGGCACCGGTCCTACGAGCAGTACTTC
TRBV18	TRBJ2-1	-	once	CASSPPPYNEQFF	TGTGCCAGCTCACCACCGCCTTACAATGAGCAGTTCTTC
TRBV18	TRBJ2-5	TRBD2	many	CASSPSGRAGETQYF	TGTGCCAGCTCGCCTAGCGGGAGGGCCGGTGAGACCCAGTACTTC
TRBV2	TRBJ2-7	-	-	CASRATGRYEQYF	TGTGCCAGCAGGGCGACAGGAAGGTACGAGCAGTACTTC
TRBV2	TRBJ1-1	-	-	CASVKENTEAFF	TGTGCCAGTGTGAAGGAGAACACTGAAGCTTTCTTT
TRBV5-1	TRBJ2-7	-	once	CASSLGGNKYEQYF	TGCGCCAGCAGCTTGGGTGGGAATAAATACGAGCAGTACTTC
TRBV15	TRBJ2-1	TRBD2	-	CATSREGGRGTNEQFF	TGTGCCACCAGCAGAGAAGGCGGGAGAGGTACAAATGAGCAGTTCTTC
TRBV18	TRBJ2-1	TRBD1	once	CASSPGQTVYNEQFF	TGTGCCAGCTCACCGGGACAGACAGTTTACAATGAGCAGTTCTTC
TRBV6-6	TRBJ2-7	-	-	CASSNRGRDEQYF	TGTGCCAGCAGCAACAGGGGGAGGGACGAGCAGTACTTC
TRBV15	TRBJ1-5	-	few	CATSRRGGSQPQHF	TGTGCCACCAGCAGGCGTGGAGGAAGTCAGCCCCAGCATTTT
TRBV5-1	TRBJ2-7	TRBD1	once	CASTPGQGAREQYF	TGCGCCAGCACCCCGGGACAGGGGGCGCGAGAGCAGTACTTC
TRBV6-5	TRBJ2-3	-	-	CASSYSPESDTQYF	TGTGCCAGCAGTTACTCTCCCGAATCAGATACGCAGTATTTT
TRBV28	TRBJ2-7	TRBD2	-	CASSPLAFSYEQYF	TGTGCCAGCAGCCCACTAGCGTTCTCCTACGAGCAGTACTTC
TRBV27	TRBJ2-2	TRBD1	-	CASSPLTGIPGELFF	TGTGCCAGCAGTCCACTGACAGGGATTCCCGGGGAGCTGTTTTTT
TRBV6-6	TRBJ2-1	-	-	CASSYTTREQFF	TGTGCCAGCAGTTACACCACTAGAGAGCAGTTCTTC
TRBV7-9	TRBJ1-2	-	-	CASSLLDGKYGYTF	TGTGCCAGCAGCCTCCTGGACGGAAAGTATGGCTACACCTTC
TRBV2	TRBJ2-5	TRBD2	-	CASSSTSDQETQYF	TGTGCCAGCAGTTCGACTAGCGATCAAGAGACCCAGTACTTC
TRBV7-2	TRBJ2-1	-	-	CASSYRTVNEQFF	TGTGCCAGCAGCTACCGGACTGTCAATGAGCAGTTCTTC
TRBV5-1	TRBJ2-5	TRBD2	-	CASSVTPGGEETQYF	TGCGCCAGCAGCGTAACACCTGGGGGGGAAGAGACCCAGTACTTC
TRBV7-3	TRBJ2-5	-	-	CASSTGTQETQYF	TGTGCCAGCAGCACCGGGACGCAAGAGACCCAGTACTTC
TRBV2	TRBJ1-2	-	once	CVSGSANYGYTF	TGTGTCAGCGGCAGCGCTAACTATGGCTACACCTTC
TRBV5-1	TRBJ2-1	-	-	CASSLVQGRGEQFF	TGCGCCAGCAGCTTAGTACAGGGTAGGGGTGAGCAGTTCTTC
TRBV7-9	TRBJ2-7	-	-	CASSLAKGGRNEQYF	TGTGCCAGCAGCTTAGCGAAGGGGGGGAGAAACGAGCAGTACTTC
TRBV6-1	TRBJ1-2	-	-	CASTDRVYGYTF	TGTGCCAGCACCGACAGAGTCTATGGCTACACCTTC
TRBV14	TRBJ2-7	TRBD2	-	CASSQGALGSSGRIEEQYF	TGTGCCAGCAGCCAAGGGGCGTTGGGTAGTAGCGGGAGGATTGAAGAGCAGTACTTC
TRBV28	TRBJ2-2	-	-	CASTKGGNTGELFF	TGTGCCAGCACGAAAGGGGGGAACACCGGGGAGCTGTTTTTT
TRBV2	TRBJ2-5	-	few	CASSEELGTETQYF	TGTGCCAGCAGTGAGGAACTAGGGACGGAGACCCAGTACTTC
TRBV7-3	TRBJ2-1	-	-	CASSLQRDTEQFF	TGTGCCAGCAGCTTGCAGCGGGACACTGAGCAGTTCTTC
TRBV6-1	TRBJ2-1	-	-	CASRKGNEQFF	TGTGCCAGCAGGAAGGGCAATGAGCAGTTCTTC
TRBV7-2	TRBJ2-7	TRBD1	-	CASSPQGADNHEQYF	TGTGCCAGCAGCCCACAGGGGGCGGACAACCACGAGCAGTACTTC
TRBV11-3	TRBJ1-5	TRBD1	-	CASSLAGTGQRNQPQHF	TGTGCCAGCAGCTTAGCTGGGACAGGCCAACGCAATCAGCCCCAGCATTTT
TRBV5-1	TRBJ1-2	-	-	CASSLEPSNYGYTF	TGCGCCAGCAGCTTGGAGCCGTCCAACTATGGCTACACCTTC
TRBV19	TRBJ1-2	-	once	CASSITGINGYTF	TGTGCCAGTAGTATAACAGGGATTAACGGCTACACCTTC
TRBV28	TRBJ1-5	-	many	CASSFEGNQPQHF	TGTGCCAGCAGTTTCGAGGGGAATCAGCCCCAGCATTTT
TRBV11-2	TRBJ2-7	-	-	CASSFSDSRNYEQYF	TGTGCCAGCAGCTTTTCTGACAGTCGGAACTACGAGCAGTACTTC